This TCR beta chain was documented in a study of blood T cell repertoires in COVID-19 (dated by TCRdb to 2018 to 2020). Notes on the research overall: Samples covering the acute and convalescent phases of COVID-19 were provided by collaborators in the United States, Italy and Spain. The dataset comprised deeply sampled blood TCRbeta repertoires from subjects exposed to, actively infected with, or recovered from COVID-19. The sample metadata nearly always contained a de-identified subject ID, COVID-19 status, age in years and sex. A freely available public database, intended as a resource for researchers studying the immune response to SARS-CoV-2, is where the repertoires were released. Samples were obtained from the ongoing ImmuneRACE study (first 160 participants) and from 1,000 to 1,500 subjects provided by 6 global collaborators. Where available, HLA class I and class II types were obtained from metadata supplied by the sample provider rather than from assay-based typing. The prospective study material was composed of cDNA or gDNA derived from T cells, B-cell-depleted T cells, or PBMCs. The paper's findings and limits, for the study overall: How much clinical and demographic metadata was included differed by source and by participant, and the metadata was provided uncurated.

The V end loses 1 base and the J end loses 4 bases, and a stretch of 14 bases separates them. The CDR3, from cysteine to phenylalanine, totals 15 residues. The retained sequence is limited to the CDR3, 45 bases, with the frame set at the first base. CDR1 PRHDT and CDR2 FYEKMQ were looked up in the germline V gene (reference sequence). TCRbeta CDR3 regions were amplified from genomic DNA using the immunoSEQ Assay, a bias-controlled multiplex PCR. From the authors' description of their analysis: The number of nucleated cells in each sample was estimated from the amplification of reference gene primers within the assay. To quantify the absolute abundance of each unique TCRbeta CDR3 rearrangement, sequence reads were collapsed and filtered. For each sample, productive Simpson clonality was calculated as the square root of Simpson's diversity index across productive rearrangements. TCRdb obtained this table from immuneACCESS and retained in-frame rearrangements with V and J assigned. These tables miss some clones; where compared with another copy, unresolved V genes account for less than half of the shortfall, and the remainder is unexplained. V, J and clone size derive from that table, while D and trimming were established from the DNA sequence. This sample holds a few hundred thousand clones; roughly 90% were observed only once. The ten largest clones represent around 9.3% of the sample.

On this clone itself: Its antigen has not been determined. No base qualities exist here, and no much larger clone lies one base off it.

Participants in the prospective study were enrolled through a virtual design, were aged roughly 18 to 90 years, and lived in some 24 United States geographic areas. In the prospective study, participants were assigned to cohorts based on the clinical history participants reported in a screening survey and a study questionnaire. Recovered participants in ImmuneRACE Cohort 3 were defined by two consecutive negative NP/OP PCR tests, clearance by a healthcare professional, or resolution of symptoms. Mobile phlebotomists in the prospective study collected whole blood, serum and a nasopharyngeal or oropharyngeal swab from every participant. Over a roughly 2-month period, participants in the prospective study had the option of providing additional blood draws and questionnaires. Before DNA extraction, prospective study blood samples were shipped either frozen or at room temperature.

Sequencing used PBMCs or T cells enriched from blood (not recorded which). This clonotype originated in a woman under 30 who had recovered from COVID-19. The chain employs TRBV13 and TRBJ2-7, with TRBD1 perhaps the D gene, on 6 matching bases. The sequence in DNA is TGTGCCAGCAGCTTAGAGGCAGGGGATGTATACGAGCAGTACTTC. Its translation is CASSLEAGDVYEQYF.